The rows below give T cell receptor beta chains drawn from one sample of a study of cytomegalovirus exposure and HLA in healthy donors. Profiled with immunoSEQ multiplex PCR; TCRdb holds only in-frame clones, not every one. The top ten clones hold 2% to 2.5% of a sample with 120,000 or so clones, roughly 90% of them seen once. What was sequenced was PBMCs. The receptor set was obtained from a woman younger than 35 in good health and CMV-seronegative. Both conserved end residues are part of each CDR3. Each record gives: V gene, D gene, CDR3 length, J gene, CDR3 protein, CDR3 DNA. The D gene is left open where the match is weak.

V gene: TRBV5-1; D gene: TRBD2; CDR3 length: 15; J gene: TRBJ2-1; CDR3 protein: CASSLSSGLFDEQFF; CDR3 DNA: TGCGCCAGCAGCCTATCTAGCGGGCTATTTGATGAGCAGTTCTTC
V gene: TRBV11-2; D gene: TRBD2; CDR3 length: 15; J gene: TRBJ2-7; CDR3 protein: CASSWGTSGDYEQYF; CDR3 DNA: TGTGCCAGCAGCTGGGGGACTAGCGGAGACTACGAGCAGTACTTC
V gene: TRBV19; D gene: .; CDR3 length: 13; J gene: TRBJ2-1; CDR3 protein: CASSTSTRDEQFF; CDR3 DNA: TGTGCCAGTAGTACCTCCACCCGGGATGAGCAGTTCTTC
V gene: TRBV5-1; D gene: TRBD2; CDR3 length: 16; J gene: TRBJ2-1; CDR3 protein: CASSLNSGRGYNEQFF; CDR3 DNA: TGCGCCAGCAGCTTGAATAGCGGGAGGGGGTACAATGAGCAGTTCTTC
V gene: TRBV29-1; D gene: .; CDR3 length: 12; J gene: TRBJ2-3; CDR3 protein: CSVEDEWDTQYF; CDR3 DNA: TGCAGCGTTGAAGATGAGTGGGATACGCAGTATTTT
V gene: TRBV9; D gene: .; CDR3 length: 15; J gene: TRBJ2-2; CDR3 protein: CASSAPGLTTGELFF; CDR3 DNA: TGTGCCAGCAGCGCCCCCGGACTTACCACCGGGGAGCTGTTTTTT
V gene: TRBV28; D gene: TRBD2; CDR3 length: 18; J gene: TRBJ2-3; CDR3 protein: CASSPTSGRTRGTDTQYF; CDR3 DNA: TGTGCCAGCAGTCCAACTAGCGGGAGAACCCGGGGCACAGATACGCAGTATTTT
V gene: TRBV5-1; D gene: .; CDR3 length: 12; J gene: TRBJ2-5; CDR3 protein: CASSLSEETQYF; CDR3 DNA: TGCGCCAGCAGCTTGAGTGAGGAGACCCAGTACTTC
V gene: TRBV7-9; D gene: .; CDR3 length: 12; J gene: TRBJ1-2; CDR3 protein: CASSLGGYGYTF; CDR3 DNA: TGTGCCAGCAGCCTTGGGGGGTATGGCTACACCTTC
V gene: TRBV7-6; D gene: TRBD1; CDR3 length: 16; J gene: TRBJ1-3; CDR3 protein: CASSFRDSVSGNTIYF; CDR3 DNA: TGTGCCAGCAGCTTCCGGGACAGCGTATCTGGAAACACCATATATTTT